This record looks at one TCR beta chain sequence and its context. The target antigen is unknown. These data originate in a study of radiotherapy plus CTLA-4 blockade in lung cancer. The overall study: Objective responses were recorded in 15% to 20% of patients, with disease control recorded in about 29%.

The repertoire was sequenced with immunoSEQ multiplex PCR; TCRdb's copy has only in-frame clones and lacks some. The sample lists about 51,000 clones, 70% to 80% seen once, with 8.5% in the top ten. Study-wide results and limits: TCR clones from tumors expanded in blood after radiotherapy plus ipilimumab. Reports identified early blood T cell clone dynamics, with interferon-beta, as the best response predictor.

CTLA-4 blockade using ipilimumab, together with focal radiation, was received by patients with chemo-refractory metastatic non-small-cell lung cancer. Between the trimmed V and J ends, which lost 0 bases and 1 base, there was a span of 5 bases. Germline CDR1 is SGHDT and CDR2 is YYEEEE. The CDR3 has 13 residues. This chain uses TRBV5-6 with TRBJ2-7; no definite D call. The starting material was peripheral blood, obtained from a patient treated with radiotherapy plus ipilimumab. This TCR was recovered from a human donor with non-small cell lung cancer who had a complete response to radiotherapy plus ipilimumab. The CDR3 loop is CASSLGRSYEQYF. In DNA, the CDR3 is TGTGCCAGCAGCTTGGGCCGGTCCTACGAGCAGTACTTC.